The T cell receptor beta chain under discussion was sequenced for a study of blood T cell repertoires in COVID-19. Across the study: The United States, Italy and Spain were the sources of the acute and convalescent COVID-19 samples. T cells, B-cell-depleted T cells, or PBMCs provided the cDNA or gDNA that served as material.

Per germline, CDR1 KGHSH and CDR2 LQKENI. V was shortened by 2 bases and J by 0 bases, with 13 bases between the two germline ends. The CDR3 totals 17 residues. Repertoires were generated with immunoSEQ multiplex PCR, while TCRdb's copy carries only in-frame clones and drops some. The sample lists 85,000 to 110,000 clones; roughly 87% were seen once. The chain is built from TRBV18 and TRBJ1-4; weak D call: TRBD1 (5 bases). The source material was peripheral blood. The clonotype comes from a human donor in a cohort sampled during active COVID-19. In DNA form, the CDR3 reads TGTGCCAGCTCACCAAACGACAGCACTACAACTAATGAAAAACTGTTTTTT. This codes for CASSPNDSTTTNEKLFF.